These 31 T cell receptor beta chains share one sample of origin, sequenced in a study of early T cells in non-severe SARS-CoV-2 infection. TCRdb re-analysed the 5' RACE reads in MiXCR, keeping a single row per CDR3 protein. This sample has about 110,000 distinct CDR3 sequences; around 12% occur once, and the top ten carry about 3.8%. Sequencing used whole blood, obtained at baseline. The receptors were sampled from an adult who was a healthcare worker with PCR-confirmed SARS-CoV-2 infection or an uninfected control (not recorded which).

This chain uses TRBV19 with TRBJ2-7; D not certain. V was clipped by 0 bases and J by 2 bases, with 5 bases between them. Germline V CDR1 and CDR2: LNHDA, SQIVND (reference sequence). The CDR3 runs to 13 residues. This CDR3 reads CASSIDGTYEQYF. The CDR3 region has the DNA TGTGCCAGTAGTATAGACGGCACCTACGAGCAGTACTTC.

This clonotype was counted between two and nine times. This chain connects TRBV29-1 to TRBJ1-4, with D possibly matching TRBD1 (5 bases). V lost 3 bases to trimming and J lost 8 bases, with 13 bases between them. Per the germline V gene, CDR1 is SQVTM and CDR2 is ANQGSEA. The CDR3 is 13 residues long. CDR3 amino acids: CSVELGGDEKLFF. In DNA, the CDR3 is TGCAGCGTTGAGTTAGGTGGGGACGAAAAACTGTTTTTT. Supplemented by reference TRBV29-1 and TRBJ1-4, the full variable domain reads SAVISQKPSRDICQRGTSLTIQCQVDSQVTMMFWYRQQPGQSLTLIATANQGSEATYESGFVIDKFPISRPNLTFSTLTVSNMSPEDSSIYLCSVELGGDEKLFFGSGTQLSVL.

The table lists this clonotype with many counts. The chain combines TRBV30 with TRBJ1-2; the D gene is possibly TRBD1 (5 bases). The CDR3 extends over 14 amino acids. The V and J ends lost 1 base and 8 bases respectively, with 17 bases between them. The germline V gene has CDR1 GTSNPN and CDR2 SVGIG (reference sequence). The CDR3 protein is CAWSGGIRGNGYTF. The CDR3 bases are TGTGCCTGGAGTGGCGGGATCCGGGGGAACGGCTACACCTTC.

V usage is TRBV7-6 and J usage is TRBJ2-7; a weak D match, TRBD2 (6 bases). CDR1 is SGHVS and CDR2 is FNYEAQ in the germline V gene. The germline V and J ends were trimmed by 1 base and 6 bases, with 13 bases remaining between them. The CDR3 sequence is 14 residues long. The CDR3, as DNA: TGTGCCAGCAGCTTAGGCGGGACCTTTGTCGAGCAGTACTTC. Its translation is CASSLGGTFVEQYF.

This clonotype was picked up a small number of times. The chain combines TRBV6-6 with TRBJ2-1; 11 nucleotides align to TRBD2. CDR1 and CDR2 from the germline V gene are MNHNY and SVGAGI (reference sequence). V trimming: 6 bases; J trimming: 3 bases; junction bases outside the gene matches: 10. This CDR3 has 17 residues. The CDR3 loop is CASRHGTSGTFYNEQFF. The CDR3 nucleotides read TGTGCCAGCAGGCACGGGACTAGCGGAACGTTCTACAATGAGCAGTTCTTC.

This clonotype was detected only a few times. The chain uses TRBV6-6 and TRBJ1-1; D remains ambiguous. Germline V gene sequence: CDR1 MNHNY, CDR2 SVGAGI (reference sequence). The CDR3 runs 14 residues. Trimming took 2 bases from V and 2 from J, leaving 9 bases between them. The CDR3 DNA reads TGTGCCAGCAGTTACGGGCAGACTAACACTGAAGCTTTCTTT. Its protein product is CASSYGQTNTEAFF.

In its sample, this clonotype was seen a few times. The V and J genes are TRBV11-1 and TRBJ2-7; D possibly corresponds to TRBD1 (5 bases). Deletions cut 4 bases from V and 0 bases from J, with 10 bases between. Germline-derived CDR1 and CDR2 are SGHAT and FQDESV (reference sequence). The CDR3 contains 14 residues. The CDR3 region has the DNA TGTGCCAGCAGCTCCACCGACAGCTCCTACGAGCAGTACTTC. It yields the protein CASSSTDSSYEQYF. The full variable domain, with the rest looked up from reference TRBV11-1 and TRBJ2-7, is EAEVAQSPRYKITEKSQAVAFWCDPISGHATLYWYRQILGQGPELLVQFQDESVVDDSQLPKDRFSAERLKGVDSTLKIQPAELGDSAMYLCASSSTDSSYEQYFGPGTRLTVT.

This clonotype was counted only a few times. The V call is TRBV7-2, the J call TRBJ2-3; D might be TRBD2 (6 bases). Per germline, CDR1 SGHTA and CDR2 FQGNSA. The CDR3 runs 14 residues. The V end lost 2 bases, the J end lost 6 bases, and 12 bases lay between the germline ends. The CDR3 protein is CASSLPTRGDTQYF. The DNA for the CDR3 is TGTGCCAGCAGCTTACCGACTAGAGGGGATACGCAGTATTTT.

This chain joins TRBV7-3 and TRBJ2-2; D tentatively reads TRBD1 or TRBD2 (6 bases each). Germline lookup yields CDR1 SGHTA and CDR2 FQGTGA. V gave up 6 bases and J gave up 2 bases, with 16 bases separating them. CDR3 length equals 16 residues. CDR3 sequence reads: CASSPRGQNNTGELFF. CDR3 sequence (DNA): TGTGCCAGCAGTCCTCGGGGGCAGAATAACACCGGGGAGCTGTTTTTT. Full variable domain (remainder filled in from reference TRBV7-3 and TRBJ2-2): GAGVSQTPSNKVTEKGKYVELRCDPISGHTALYWYRQSLGQGPEFLIYFQGTGAADDSGLPNDRFFAVRPEGSVSTLKIQRTERGDSAVYLCASSPRGQNNTGELFFGEGSRLTVL.

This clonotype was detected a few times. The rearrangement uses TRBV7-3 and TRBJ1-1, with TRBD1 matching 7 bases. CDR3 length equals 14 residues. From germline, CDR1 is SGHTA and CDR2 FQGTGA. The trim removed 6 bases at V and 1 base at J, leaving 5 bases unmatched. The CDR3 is CASSQDRENTEAFF. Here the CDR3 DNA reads TGTGCCAGCAGTCAAGACAGGGAGAACACTGAAGCTTTCTTT. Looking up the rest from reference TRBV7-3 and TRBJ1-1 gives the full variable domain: GAGVSQTPSNKVTEKGKYVELRCDPISGHTALYWYRQSLGQGPEFLIYFQGTGAADDSGLPNDRFFAVRPEGSVSTLKIQRTERGDSAVYLCASSQDRENTEAFFGQGTRLTVV.

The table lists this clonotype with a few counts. The CDR3 DNA reads TGTGCCAGCTCACCGAAACCTCCTACGGGATACGAGCAGTACTTC. Translated, it gives CASSPKPPTGYEQYF. V usage is TRBV18 and J usage is TRBJ2-7; D is possibly TRBD2 (5 bases). Germline CDR1 and CDR2: KGHSH and LQKENI. Trimming stripped 3 bases from V and 4 bases from J, with 16 bases between. This CDR3 region has 15 residues.

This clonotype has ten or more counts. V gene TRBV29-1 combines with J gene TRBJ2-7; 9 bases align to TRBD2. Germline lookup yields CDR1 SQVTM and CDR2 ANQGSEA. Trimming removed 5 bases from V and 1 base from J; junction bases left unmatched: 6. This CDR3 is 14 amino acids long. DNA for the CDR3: TGCAGCGTTTCTCTAGCGGGACCTTCCTACGAGCAGTACTTC. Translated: CSVSLAGPSYEQYF.

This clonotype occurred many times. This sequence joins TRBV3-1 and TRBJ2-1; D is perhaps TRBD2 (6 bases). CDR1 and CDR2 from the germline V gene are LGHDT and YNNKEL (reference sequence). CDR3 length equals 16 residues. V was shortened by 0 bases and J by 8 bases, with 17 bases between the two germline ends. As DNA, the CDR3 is TGTGCCAGCAGCCAAGATTGGGCCCTCGGGAGCTATGAGCAGTTCTTC. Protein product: CASSQDWALGSYEQFF.

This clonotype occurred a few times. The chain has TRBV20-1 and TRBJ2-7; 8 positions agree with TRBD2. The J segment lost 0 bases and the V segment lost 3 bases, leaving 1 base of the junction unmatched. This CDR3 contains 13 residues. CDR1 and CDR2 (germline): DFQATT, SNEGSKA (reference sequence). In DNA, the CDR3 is TGCAGTGCTAGTAGCGGGAACTCCTACGAGCAGTACTTC. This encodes CSASSGNSYEQYF.

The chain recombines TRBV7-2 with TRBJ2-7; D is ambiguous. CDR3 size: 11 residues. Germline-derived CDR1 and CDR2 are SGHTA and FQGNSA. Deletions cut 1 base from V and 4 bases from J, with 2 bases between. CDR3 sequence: CASSLVYEQYF. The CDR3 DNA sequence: TGTGCCAGCAGCTTAGTGTACGAGCAGTACTTC.

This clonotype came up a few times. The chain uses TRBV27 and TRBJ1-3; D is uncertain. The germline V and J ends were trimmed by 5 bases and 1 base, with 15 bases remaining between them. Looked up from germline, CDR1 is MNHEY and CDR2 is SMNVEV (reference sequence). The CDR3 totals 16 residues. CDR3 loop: CASSPIPHSSGNTIYF. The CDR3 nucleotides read TGTGCCAGCAGTCCCATCCCCCACAGTTCTGGAAACACCATATATTTT.

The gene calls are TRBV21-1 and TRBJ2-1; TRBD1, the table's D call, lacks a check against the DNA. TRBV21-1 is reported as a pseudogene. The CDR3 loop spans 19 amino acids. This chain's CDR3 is CASSKPLQEDRVVLGEQFF. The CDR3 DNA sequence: TGTGCCAGCAGCAAGCCCCTACAGGAGGACAGGGTTGTTTTGGGTGAGCAGTTCTTC.

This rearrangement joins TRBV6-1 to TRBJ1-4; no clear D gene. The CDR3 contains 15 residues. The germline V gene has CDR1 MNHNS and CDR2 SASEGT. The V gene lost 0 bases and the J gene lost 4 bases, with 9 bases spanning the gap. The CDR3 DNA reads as TGTGCCAGCAGTGAAGCCAGTGGGAGTAATGAAAAACTGTTTTTT. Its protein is CASSEASGSNEKLFF.

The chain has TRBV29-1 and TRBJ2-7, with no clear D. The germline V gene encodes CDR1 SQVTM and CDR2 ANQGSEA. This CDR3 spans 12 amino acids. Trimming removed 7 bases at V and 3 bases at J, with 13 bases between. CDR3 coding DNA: TGCAGCGGCGGACCTGGCCTCTACGAGCAGTACTTC. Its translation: CSGGPGLYEQYF.

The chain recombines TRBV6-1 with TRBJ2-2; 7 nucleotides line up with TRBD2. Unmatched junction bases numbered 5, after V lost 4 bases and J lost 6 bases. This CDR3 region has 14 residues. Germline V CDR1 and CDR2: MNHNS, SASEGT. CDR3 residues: CASSVQGGAGELFF. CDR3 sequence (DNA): TGTGCCAGCAGTGTCCAGGGAGGGGCCGGGGAGCTGTTTTTT.

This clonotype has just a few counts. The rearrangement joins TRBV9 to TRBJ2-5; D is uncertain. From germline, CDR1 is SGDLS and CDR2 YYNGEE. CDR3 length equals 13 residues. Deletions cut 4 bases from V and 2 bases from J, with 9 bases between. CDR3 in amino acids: CASSPRWQETQYF. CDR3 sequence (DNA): TGTGCCAGCAGCCCTCGTTGGCAAGAGACCCAGTACTTC. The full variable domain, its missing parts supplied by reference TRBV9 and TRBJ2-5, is DSGVTQTPKHLITATGQRVTLRCSPRSGDLSVYWYQQSLDQGLQFLIQYYNGEERAKGNILERFSAQQFPDLHSELNLSSLELGDSALYFCASSPRWQETQYFGPGTRLLVL.

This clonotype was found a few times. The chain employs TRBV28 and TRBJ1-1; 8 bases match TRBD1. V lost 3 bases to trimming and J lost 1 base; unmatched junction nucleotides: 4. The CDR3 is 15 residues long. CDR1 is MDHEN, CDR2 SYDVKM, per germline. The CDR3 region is CASSFAGGANTEAFF. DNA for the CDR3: TGTGCCAGCAGTTTTGCAGGGGGCGCGAACACTGAAGCTTTCTTT.

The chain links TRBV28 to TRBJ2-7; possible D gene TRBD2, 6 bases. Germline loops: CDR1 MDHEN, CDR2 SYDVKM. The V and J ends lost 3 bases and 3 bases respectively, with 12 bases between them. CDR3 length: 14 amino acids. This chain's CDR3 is CASSLLTSYYEQYF. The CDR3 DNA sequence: TGTGCCAGCAGTTTGTTGACTAGTTACTACGAGCAGTACTTC.

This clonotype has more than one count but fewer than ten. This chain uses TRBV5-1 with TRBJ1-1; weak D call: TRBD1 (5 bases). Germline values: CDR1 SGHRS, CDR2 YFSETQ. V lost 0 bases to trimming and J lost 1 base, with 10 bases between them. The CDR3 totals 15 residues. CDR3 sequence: CASSLGGAPNTEAFF. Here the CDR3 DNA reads TGCGCCAGCAGCTTGGGAGGGGCTCCGAACACTGAAGCTTTCTTT.

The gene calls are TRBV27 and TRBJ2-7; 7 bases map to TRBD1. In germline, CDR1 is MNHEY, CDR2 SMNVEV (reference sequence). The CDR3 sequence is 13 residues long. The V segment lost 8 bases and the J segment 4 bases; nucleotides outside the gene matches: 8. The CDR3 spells CASRGQAEYEQYF. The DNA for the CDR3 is TGTGCCAGCCGAGGACAGGCGGAATACGAGCAGTACTTC.

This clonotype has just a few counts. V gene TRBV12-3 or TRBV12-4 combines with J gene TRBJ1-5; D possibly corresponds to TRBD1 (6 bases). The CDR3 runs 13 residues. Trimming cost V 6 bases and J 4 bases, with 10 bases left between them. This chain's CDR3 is CASRIDRNQPQHF. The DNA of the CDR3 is TGTGCCAGCAGGATAGACAGGAATCAGCCCCAGCATTTT.

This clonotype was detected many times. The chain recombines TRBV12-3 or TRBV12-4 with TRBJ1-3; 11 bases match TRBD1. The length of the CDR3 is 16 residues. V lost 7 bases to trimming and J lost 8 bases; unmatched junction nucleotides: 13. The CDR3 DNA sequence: TGTGCCAGCAATTTTATTGCCGGGACAGGGGGGGACACCATATATTTT. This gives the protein CASNFIAGTGGDTIYF.

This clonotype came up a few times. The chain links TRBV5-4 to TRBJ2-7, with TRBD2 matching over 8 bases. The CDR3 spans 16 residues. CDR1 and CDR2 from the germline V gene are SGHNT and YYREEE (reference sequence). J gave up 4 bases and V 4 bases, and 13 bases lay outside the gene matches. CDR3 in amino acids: CASSAGAGTSSYEQYF. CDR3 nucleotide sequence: TGTGCCAGCAGCGCCGGGGCCGGGACTAGTTCTTACGAGCAGTACTTC.

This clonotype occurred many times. The chain's CDR3 is CASSLQGLENEKLFF. In DNA, the CDR3 is TGTGCCAGCAGCTTACAGGGTCTAGAGAATGAAAAACTGTTTTTT. V gene TRBV5-4 combines with J gene TRBJ1-4, with D possibly being TRBD1 (6 bases). Germline assignment: CDR1 SGHNT and CDR2 YYREEE (reference sequence). The CDR3 totals 15 residues. Trimming shortened V by 2 bases and J by 5 bases, and 13 bases separated the two germline ends.

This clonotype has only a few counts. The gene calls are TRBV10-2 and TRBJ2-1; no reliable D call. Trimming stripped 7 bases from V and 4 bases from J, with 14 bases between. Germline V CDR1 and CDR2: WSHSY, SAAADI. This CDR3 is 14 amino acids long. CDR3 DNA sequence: TGCGCCAGCACAGAGGCGAGTATATACAATGAGCAGTTCTTC. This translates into CASTEASIYNEQFF.

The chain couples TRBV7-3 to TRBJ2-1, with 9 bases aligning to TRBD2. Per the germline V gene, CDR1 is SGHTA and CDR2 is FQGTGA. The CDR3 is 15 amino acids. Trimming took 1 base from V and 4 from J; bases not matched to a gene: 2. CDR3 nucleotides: TGTGCCAGCAGCTTAAAACTAGCGGGTTACAATGAGCAGTTCTTC. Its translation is CASSLKLAGYNEQFF.